The TCR beta chain under discussion was sequenced for a study of vaccination and CD4 T cells after COVID-19. Study details: Two doses of either BNT162b2 or mRNA-1273 vaccine went to participants.

The treatment here: approximately 10-day PBMC culture with coronavirus spike peptide pools or control peptides (ViraFEST assay). IL-2 at 8.5 to 10 IU/ml and peptide pools at roughly 11 ug/ml were added to PBMCs cultured at roughly 2.1 million per well. Germline V CDR1 and CDR2: DFQATT, SNEGSKA (reference sequence). V lost 3 bases, J lost 6 bases, and 18 bases lay in between. The CDR3 length is 15 residues. This clonotype has a handful of counts. Its antigen is undetermined. Cultured CD4+ T cell DNA underwent sequencing with the Oncomine TCR Beta short-read assay. Via MiXCR, TCRdb re-called the PCR reads, giving one row per CDR3 protein. Among approximately 25,000 distinct CDR3 sequences listed, approximately 56% were seen once.

The material sequenced was CD4+ T cells from blood, cultured in vitro. This sequence joins TRBV20-1 and TRBJ1-5, with D uncertain. The clonotype was recovered from a human donor who had recovered from COVID-19. Here the CDR3 reads CSARGAERLGQPQHF. Here the CDR3 DNA reads TGCAGTGCTAGGGGAGCGGAAAGGCTAGGTCAGCCCCAGCATTTT.